The T cell receptor (beta chain) under discussion was sequenced for a study of PD-L1 blockade in urothelial cancer. Study-wide context: Male patients with bladder-origin urothelial cancer numbered most of the 29. The median number of T cells present in blood samples was some 140,000. Each participant's history included 0 to 3 prior chemotherapy regimens.

In its sample, this clone was seen once. Germline-derived CDR1 and CDR2 are WNHNN and SYGVQD (reference sequence). V was shortened by 3 bases and J by 12 bases, with 17 bases between the two germline ends. The CDR3 length is 13 residues. TCRdb's table, derived via immunoSEQ multiplex PCR, lists solely in-frame clones and lacks some. Found here are 71,000 or so clones, around nine tenths of them singletons; the top ten hold roughly 3.2%. This chain joins TRBV10-1 and TRBJ1-1, with a tentative D call TRBD1 (5 bases). The sequence was collected from a man aged 60 to 69 with urothelial cancer. The specimen was PBMCs, collected around atezolizumab (anti-PD-L1) treatment. The CDR3 nucleotides are TGCGCCAGCAGTGATAATAGGGGCTCGGTAACTTTCTTT. Its protein product is CASSDNRGSVTFF.